A single sample gave rise to the 31 T cell receptor beta chains below, sequenced in a study of blood T cell repertoires in COVID-19. Only in-frame clones appear in the TCRdb table, and some are missing; sequencing was by immunoSEQ multiplex PCR. The sample includes a few hundred thousand clones, around four fifths of them seen just once. The specimen sequenced was peripheral blood. The receptor set was obtained from a woman of 80 years or more with COVID-19, enrolled during active disease.

This chain links TRBV12-3 or TRBV12-4 with TRBJ1-1, with 7 positions matching TRBD1. This CDR3 is 13 amino acids long. J lost 8 bases, V lost 4 bases, and 7 bases had no gene match. CDR3 loop: CASSWTGLPEAFF. The CDR3 DNA follows: TGTGCCAGCAGTTGGACAGGACTACCCGAAGCTTTCTTT.

The V call is TRBV10-1, the J call TRBJ1-5; no clear D. The CDR3 runs 13 residues. Trimming pared 0 bases from V and 4 bases from J, leaving 4 bases between. Germline CDR1 WNHNN, CDR2 SYGVQD (reference sequence). CDR3 nucleotides: TGCGCCAGCAGTGAGTCGACTAATCAGCCCCAGCATTTT. Protein sequence: CASSESTNQPQHF.

This clone was seen just once. The chain employs TRBV5-1 and TRBJ2-5, with 10 bases fitting TRBD2. Trimming cost V 2 bases and J 3 bases; bases outside gene matches: 4. CDR1 is SGHRS, CDR2 YFSETQ, per germline. This CDR3 has 15 residues. The DNA for the CDR3 is TGCGCCAGCAGCTTATACGGACTAGCGGAAGAGACCCAGTACTTC. It is translated as CASSLYGLAEETQYF.

V usage is TRBV19 and J usage is TRBJ2-7; 10 positions match TRBD1. The CDR3 is made up of 15 amino acids. After removal of 5 bases from V and 3 bases from J, the junction contained 7 bases not matched to a gene. Germline assignment: CDR1 LNHDA and CDR2 SQIVND (reference sequence). DNA of the CDR3: TGTGCCAGTAGTCCCGGGACAGGGGATTTCTACGAGCAGTACGTC. It specifies CASSPGTGDFYEQYV.

The V call is TRBV5-6, the J call TRBJ1-1, with D possibly TRBD1 on 5 matching bases. The V gene lost 0 bases and the J gene lost 5 bases, with 14 bases spanning the gap. The V gene's germline CDR1 is SGHDT and CDR2 YYEEEE. There are 15 residues in the CDR3. For the CDR3, the DNA is TGTGCCAGCAGCTTGGTGTCGGCCCGGGGGACTGAAGCTTTCTTT. It codes for CASSLVSARGTEAFF.

The CDR3 coding sequence is TGTGCCAGTAGTATAGGCGGAAGAGGCACCGGGGAGCTGTTTTTT. Translated, it gives CASSIGGRGTGELFF. The rearrangement links TRBV19 to TRBJ2-2; D is unresolved. The V end was cut by 1 base, the J end by 4 bases, with 10 bases between. The CDR3 consists of 15 residues. Germline loops: CDR1 LNHDA, CDR2 SQIVND (reference sequence).

This clone was detected a few times. The J gene is TRBJ2-2, the V gene TRBV19; no clear D gene. This CDR3 is built from 14 residues. V lost 7 bases to trimming and J lost 1 base, with 10 bases between them. Germline CDR1 is LNHDA and CDR2 is SQIVND (reference sequence). For the CDR3, the DNA is TGTGCCAGTAAGGAGACCCTGAACACCGGGGAGCTGTTTTTT. This codes for CASKETLNTGELFF.

J is TRBJ2-5 and V is TRBV29-1; D gene unclear. Deletions cut 0 bases from V and 0 bases from J, with 5 bases between. The CDR3 sequence is 13 residues long. Per the germline V gene, CDR1 is SQVTM and CDR2 is ANQGSEA. The CDR3 region is CSVEDPYQETQYF. Written as DNA, the CDR3 is TGCAGCGTTGAAGATCCATACCAAGAGACCCAGTACTTC.

The chain combines TRBV3-1 (or the pseudogene TRBV3-2) with TRBJ2-3; TRBD2 matches at 7 bases. Trimming removed 4 bases from V and 1 base from J; junction bases left unmatched: 5. CDR3 length equals 15 residues. Germline V lookup: CDR1 LGHDT, CDR2 YNNKEL (reference sequence). This CDR3 reads CASSPAAGGTDTQYF. In DNA form, the CDR3 reads TGTGCCAGCAGCCCGGCGGCGGGGGGCACAGATACGCAGTATTTT.

The rearrangement uses TRBV3-1 (or the pseudogene TRBV3-2) and TRBJ2-1, with TRBD1 matching over 9 bases. CDR1 and CDR2 (germline): LGHDT, YNNKEL (reference sequence). This CDR3 is 18 amino acids long. Trimming took 0 bases from V and 10 from J; bases not matched to a gene: 16. The CDR3 is CASSQEGTGGGRVQEQFF. The CDR3 DNA sequence: TGTGCCAGCAGCCAAGAGGGTACAGGGGGCGGCAGGGTACAGGAGCAGTTCTTC.

The chain uses TRBV7-9 and TRBJ1-6; D uncertain. The V and J ends lost 1 base and 7 bases respectively, with 8 bases between them. CDR3 length equals 14 residues. The V gene's germline CDR1 is SEHNR and CDR2 FQNEAQ (reference sequence). CDR3 nucleotides: TGTGCCAGCAGCTTAGGGACGGGGAATTCACCCCTCCACTTT. Translating it yields CASSLGTGNSPLHF.

Written as DNA, the CDR3 is TGCGCCAGCAGCCAAGGGTCCTCGGGGGGGCCCGGCATTCAGTACTTC. Amino acids: CASSQGSSGGPGIQYF. The chain links TRBV4-1 to TRBJ2-4, with 8 positions matching TRBD2. With 1 base clipped from V and 9 bases from J, the junction kept 11 bases outside the gene matches. The germline V gene encodes CDR1 MGHRA and CDR2 YSYEKL. The CDR3 loop spans 16 amino acids.

The chain combines TRBV3-1 (or the pseudogene TRBV3-2) with TRBJ2-7; the match to TRBD1 covers 8 bases. CDR3 size: 15 residues. V shed 1 base, J shed 4 bases, and the junction held 6 bases outside the gene matches. The germline gives CDR1 LGHDT, CDR2 YNNKEL (reference sequence). CDR3: CASSQGGTGKYEQYF. The DNA of the CDR3 is TGTGCCAGCAGCCAAGGAGGGACAGGTAAATACGAGCAGTACTTC.

The V and J genes are TRBV5-6 and TRBJ2-3; 9 bases agree with TRBD2. Germline CDR1 is SGHDT and CDR2 is YYEEEE. Trimming took 3 bases from V and 3 from J; bases not matched to a gene: 8. CDR3 length: 16 residues. CDR3: CASSSYSGGSTDTQYF. The CDR3 region has the DNA TGTGCCAGCAGCTCTTATAGCGGGGGTTCAACAGATACGCAGTATTTT.

The gene calls are TRBV5-1 and TRBJ1-4; D is unclear. V was trimmed by 0 bases and J by 13 bases, leaving 19 bases between them. The CDR3 sequence is 15 residues long. Germline CDR1 reads SGHRS; CDR2 reads YFSETQ. In DNA, the CDR3 is TGCGCCAGCAGCTTGGCGTGGACTGATGTAGATGGACTGTTTTTT. Amino acid sequence: CASSLAWTDVDGLFF.

V gene TRBV10-3 combines with J gene TRBJ2-1; D remains ambiguous. This CDR3 is 14 amino acids long. From germline, CDR1 is ENHRY and CDR2 SYGVKD. V lost 0 bases and J 7 bases, leaving 10 bases between the germline ends. CDR3: CAISESGPPNEQFF. CDR3 bases: TGTGCCATCAGTGAGTCGGGCCCGCCTAATGAGCAGTTCTTC.

The CDR3 DNA reads as TGCGCCAGCAGCCTCCGGGCGGCTAGCGGGGGTGGGGAGACCCAGTACTTC. Translating gives CASSLRAASGGGETQYF. The chain couples TRBV4-1 to TRBJ2-5; TRBD2 matches at 10 bases. CDR3 size: 17 residues. Trimming took 4 bases from V and 5 from J; bases not matched to a gene: 13. Germline V gives CDR1 MGHRA, CDR2 YSYEKL.

The chain employs TRBV7-2 and TRBJ2-7; 8 positions agree with TRBD1. This CDR3 region has 15 residues. Germline CDR1 reads SGHTA; CDR2 reads FQGNSA. V lost 5 bases, J lost 4 bases, and 10 bases stayed unmatched. CDR3 in DNA: TGTGCCAGCAGCCTCGGACAGGGTAAAGGGTACGAGCAGTACTTC. Protein sequence: CASSLGQGKGYEQYF.

The chain uses TRBV10-2 and TRBJ2-7; TRBD1 aligns across 8 bases. The V and J ends lost 6 bases and 6 bases, in that order; junction bases with no gene match: 13. Germline V gives CDR1 WSHSY, CDR2 SAAADI. The CDR3 is made up of 15 amino acids. The CDR3 sequence is CASSPRTGFKREQYF. The CDR3 DNA follows: TGCGCCAGCAGCCCCCGGACAGGGTTTAAACGCGAGCAGTACTTC.

The chain is built from TRBV10-3 and TRBJ1-2, with D unclear. The CDR3 totals 15 residues. CDR1 and CDR2 from the germline V gene are ENHRY and SYGVKD. V lost 3 bases and J 5 bases, leaving 16 bases between the germline ends. The CDR3 coding sequence is TGTGCCATCAGTGATGTGGCTTCCATTTTATATGGCTACACCTTC. Encoded protein: CAISDVASILYGYTF.

V usage is TRBV19 and J usage is TRBJ2-2; D possibly corresponds to TRBD2 (7 bases). V dropped 6 bases and J dropped 2 bases, with 16 bases sitting between them. Germline V CDR1 and CDR2: LNHDA, SQIVND (reference sequence). The CDR3 has 16 amino acids. DNA of the CDR3: TGTGCCAGTAGACAGGGAGGGTACACAAACACCGGGGAGCTGTTTTTT. Its protein is CASRQGGYTNTGELFF.

The table lists this clone with a few counts. In DNA form, the CDR3 reads TGTGCCAGCAGGCCAGGCAATAGCAATCAGCCCCAGCATTTT. Translated: CASRPGNSNQPQHF. The chain uses TRBV6-5 and TRBJ1-5; D not certain. The length of the CDR3 is 14 residues. The V end was cut by 6 bases, the J end by 0 bases, with 9 bases between. Germline CDR1 MNHEY, CDR2 SVGAGI.

This sequence joins TRBV5-1 and TRBJ1-2; 7 nucleotides agree with TRBD1. CDR3 length: 15 amino acids. V lost 4 bases to trimming and J lost 3 bases; unmatched junction nucleotides: 9. Per germline, CDR1 SGHRS and CDR2 YFSETQ. In DNA form, the CDR3 reads TGCGCCAGCAGCCCTGGAGGGACAGCGGACTATGGCTACACCTTC. Translating it yields CASSPGGTADYGYTF.

The rearrangement joins TRBV6-4 to TRBJ1-1; the D gene is possibly TRBD1 (5 bases). V shed 6 bases and J shed 5 bases, with 13 bases lying between them. The V gene's germline CDR1 is MRHNA and CDR2 SNTAGT. There are 13 residues in the CDR3. The CDR3 protein is CASSLGEGTEAFF. CDR3 DNA: TGTGCCAGCAGCTTGGGGGAGGGTACTGAAGCTTTCTTT.

This clone appeared a few times. The CDR3 spells CASSAYRGPSGNTIYF. CDR3 coding DNA: TGTGCCAGCAGCGCGTACAGGGGTCCGTCTGGAAACACCATATATTTT. V is TRBV21-1 and J is TRBJ1-3; TRBD1 reflects the table's D call only, with no check against the DNA. TRBV21-1 is marked as a pseudogene. The CDR3 consists of 16 residues.

The chain uses TRBV4-2 and TRBJ1-5; 8 nucleotides line up with TRBD1. V shed 4 bases and J 2 bases; nucleotides not matched to a gene: 7. Germline V CDR1 and CDR2: LGHNA, YNFKEQ. The CDR3 runs 16 residues. CDR3 bases: TGTGCCAGCAGCCCGGGGACAGGTAGAGGCAATCAGCCCCAGCATTTT. Protein product: CASSPGTGRGNQPQHF.

V and J are TRBV2 and TRBJ2-7; 8 bases agree with TRBD1. The J segment lost 5 bases and the V segment lost 6 bases, leaving 6 bases of the junction unmatched. CDR1 SNHLY and CDR2 FYNNEI come from the germline V gene. CDR3 length equals 13 residues. CDR3 residues: CASRRDRIDEQYV. CDR3 nucleotide sequence: TGTGCCAGCAGAAGGGACAGGATAGACGAGCAGTACGTC.

V gene TRBV6-5 combines with J gene TRBJ2-1, with D tentatively TRBD1 (5 bases). CDR1 and CDR2 from the germline V gene are MNHEY and SVGAGI. Deletions cut 9 bases from V and 1 base from J, with 10 bases between. This CDR3 has 13 residues. CDR3 nucleotide sequence: TGTGCCAGTAGGACATATTCCTACAATGAGCAGTTCTTC. It yields the protein CASRTYSYNEQFF.

The gene calls are TRBV9 and TRBJ1-6; a possible D gene is TRBD1 (5 bases). The CDR3 extends over 15 amino acids. Germline V CDR1 and CDR2: SGDLS, YYNGEE. The V and J ends lost 2 bases and 8 bases respectively, with 14 bases between them. The CDR3 spells CASSVSMGLDSPLHF. The DNA of the CDR3 is TGTGCCAGCAGCGTGTCAATGGGGCTAGATTCACCCCTCCACTTT. The full variable domain, rest sourced from reference TRBV9 and TRBJ1-6, is DSGVTQTPKHLITATGQRVTLRCSPRSGDLSVYWYQQSLDQGLQFLIQYYNGEERAKGNILERFSAQQFPDLHSELNLSSLELGDSALYFCASSVSMGLDSPLHFGNGTRLTVT.

The genes are TRBV10-3 and TRBJ2-6; possible D gene TRBD1, 5 bases. Germline CDR1 reads ENHRY; CDR2 reads SYGVKD. Trimming removed 5 bases at V and 0 bases at J, with 8 bases between. The CDR3 sequence is 15 residues long. This CDR3 reads CAISPGSSGANVLTF. CDR3 DNA sequence: TGTGCCATCAGTCCAGGGTCCTCTGGGGCCAACGTCCTGACTTTC.

This clone was seen only a few times. The chain recombines TRBV5-6 with TRBJ1-3; D remains unclear. This CDR3 spans 14 amino acids. Germline CDR1 reads SGHDT; CDR2 reads YYEEEE. V lost 0 bases and J 2 bases, leaving 6 bases between the germline ends. Written as DNA, the CDR3 is TGTGCCAGCAGCTTGGACAATGCTGGAAACACCATATATTTT. Protein: CASSLDNAGNTIYF.